Below, 19 T cell receptor beta chains from the same sample are listed, as sequenced in a study of CD8+ T cells in alopecia areata. Treatment denoted: oral pan-JAK inhibitor, 5-10 mg twice daily. As part of sample collection, lesional scalp punch biopsies and peripheral blood were taken from alopecia areata patients. Isolated RNA was reverse transcribed into cDNA used as the sequencing template. Sequenced by immunoSEQ multiplex PCR; TCRdb stores in-frame clones only, minus some. The sample includes around 19,000 clones, 59% of them seen just once. The input for sequencing was skin, taken at week 4, from a patient treated with tofacitinib. Every receptor here comes from a human donor with alopecia areata.

This chain uses TRBV30 with TRBJ1-4; D not certain. V lost 4 bases and J lost 8, with 14 bases in between. Per the germline V gene, CDR1 is GTSNPN and CDR2 is SVGIG (reference sequence). The CDR3 spans 13 residues. CDR3 DNA sequence: TGTGCCTGGATGGCTGACATGGGCGAAAAACTGTTTTTT. This translates into CAWMADMGEKLFF.

By its share, this clone is medium-sized. The chain is built from TRBV19 and TRBJ2-2; D is undetermined. Germline-derived CDR1 and CDR2 are LNHDA and SQIVND (reference sequence). The V end was cut by 6 bases, the J end by 6 bases, with 8 bases between. The CDR3 has 12 amino acids. CDR3 protein: CASRWLPGELFF. DNA for the CDR3: TGTGCCAGTAGGTGGCTACCCGGGGAGCTGTTTTTT.

The chain employs TRBV28 and TRBJ2-3; 8 bases agree with TRBD1. The CDR3 is 14 residues long. Germline V gives CDR1 MDHEN, CDR2 SYDVKM. V dropped 3 bases and J dropped 4; count of bases not matched to a gene: 3. The CDR3 DNA follows: TGTGCCAGCAGTTTGGGACAGGTTGCAGATACGCAGTATTTT. This encodes CASSLGQVADTQYF.

The chain is built from TRBV5-1 and TRBJ1-2; 7 positions match TRBD1. CDR1 is SGHRS and CDR2 is YFSETQ in the germline V gene. With 0 bases clipped from V and 7 bases from J, the junction kept 9 bases outside the gene matches. The CDR3 totals 15 residues. CDR3 bases: TGCGCCAGCAGCTTGGGACCGGGACAGACGGGTGGCTACACCTTC. This codes for CASSLGPGQTGGYTF.

This clone was observed a few times. V usage is TRBV5-1 and J usage is TRBJ2-1; D is unresolved. The CDR3 has 11 residues. Germline V gene data show CDR1 as SGHRS and CDR2 as YFSETQ. V gave up 3 bases and J gave up 11 bases, with 9 bases separating them. This CDR3 is CASSSEGKQFF. In DNA form, the CDR3 reads TGCGCCAGCAGCTCGGAAGGGAAGCAGTTCTTC.

The chain is built from TRBV6-6 and TRBJ2-3; D call uncertain. Germline V gene data show CDR1 as MNHNY and CDR2 as SVGAGI (reference sequence). The length of the CDR3 is 12 residues. The V gene lost 6 bases and the J gene lost 3 bases, with 7 bases spanning the gap. CDR3 in amino acids: CASSRPTDTQYF. The CDR3 region has the DNA TGTGCCAGCAGCCGACCGACAGATACGCAGTATTTT.

The rearrangement links TRBV7-2 to TRBJ2-3, with 9 bases lining up with TRBD2. Germline-derived CDR1 and CDR2 are SGHTA and FQGNSA. The J segment lost 5 bases and the V segment lost 8 bases, leaving 8 bases of the junction unmatched. The CDR3 is 14 residues long. DNA of the CDR3: TGTGCCAGCCGGGGCGGGGGGGCGTTAGATACGCAGTATTTT. Its protein is CASRGGGALDTQYF.

In regard to this clone: The junction differs from germline at one of its ends, possibly a read error. Other DNA sequences within the sample encode an identical CDR3. The chain's CDR3 is CASSPFWRHYTGELFF. CDR3 in DNA: TGTGCCAGCTCACCATTTTGGAGACATTACACCGGGGAGCTGTTCTTT. The V gene is TRBV18, the J gene TRBJ2-2, with TRBD2 as a possible D gene (5 bases). This CDR3 has 16 amino acids. Germline V gene sequence: CDR1 KGHSH, CDR2 LQKENI. Variable domain in full (rest from reference TRBV18 and TRBJ2-2): NAGVMQNPRHLVRRRGQEARLRCSPMKGHSHVYWYRQLPEEGLKFMVYLQKENIIDESGMPKERFSAEFPKEGPSILRIQQVVRGDSAAYFCASSPFWRHYTGELFFGEGSRLTVL.

This chain connects TRBV11-1 to TRBJ1-6; D remains unclear. This CDR3 has 11 residues. Germline CDR1 is SGHAT and CDR2 is FQDESV (reference sequence). V gave up 4 bases and J gave up 7 bases, with 2 bases separating them. For the CDR3, the DNA is TGTGCCAGCAGCTCCAATTCACCCCTCCACTTT. Translated: CASSSNSPLHF.

In its sample, this clone was seen once. The chain is built from TRBV11-3 and TRBJ1-1, with 9 positions matching TRBD1. The CDR3 totals 15 residues. J was trimmed by 0 bases and V by 4 bases; bases with no gene match: 3. Germline lookup yields CDR1 SGHNT and CDR2 YENEEA. The CDR3 loop reads CASSSGTGLNTEAFF. The CDR3 nucleotides are TGTGCCAGCAGCTCGGGGACAGGGTTGAACACTGAAGCTTTCTTT.

In its sample, this clone was seen a few times. The gene calls are TRBV4-3 and TRBJ1-6, with D hard to call. Germline V gene sequence: CDR1 LGHNA, CDR2 YSLEER. Trimming pared 4 bases from V and 6 bases from J, leaving 13 bases between. This CDR3 spans 15 amino acids. CDR3 sequence reads: CASSRTQTPNSPLHF. CDR3 bases: TGCGCCAGCAGCCGAACACAGACCCCTAATTCACCCCTCCACTTT.

The chain is built from TRBV7-8 and TRBJ1-2; 9 bases map to TRBD1. The trim removed 6 bases at V and 7 bases at J, leaving 6 bases unmatched. CDR3 length: 13 amino acids. Germline-derived CDR1 and CDR2 are SGHVS and FQNEAQ. The CDR3: CASRLTGGGGYTF. The CDR3 DNA reads as TGTGCCAGCAGACTTACAGGGGGCGGTGGCTACACCTTC.

This clone was observed a handful of times. The CDR3 loop is CASSLGGQPHNEQFF. In DNA, the CDR3 is TGTGCCAGCAGCTTAGGTGGACAGCCCCACAATGAGCAGTTCTTC. V and J are TRBV7-2 and TRBJ2-1; possibly TRBD1 for D (6 bases). V was cut by 1 base and J by 5 bases, with 12 bases left in between. This CDR3 comprises 15 residues. Germline lookup yields CDR1 SGHTA and CDR2 FQGNSA. The whole variable domain, remainder taken from reference TRBV7-2 and TRBJ2-1, is GAGVSQSPSNKVTEKGKDVELRCDPISGHTALYWYRQSLGQGLEFLIYFQGNSAPDKSGLPSDRFSAERTGGSVSTLTIQRTQQEDSAVYLCASSLGGQPHNEQFFGPGTRLTVL.

The chain combines TRBV5-4 with TRBJ1-2, with no clear D. Germline V gene data show CDR1 as SGHNT and CDR2 as YYREEE (reference sequence). The CDR3 spans 13 residues. Trimming removed 2 bases at V and 6 bases at J, with 11 bases between. The CDR3 coding sequence is TGTGCCAGCAGCTTCGGGTGGGAGGATGGCTACACCTTC. Residues: CASSFGWEDGYTF.

The chain employs TRBV9 and TRBJ2-2, with no clear D. Trimming shortened V by 0 bases and J by 1 base, and 16 bases separated the two germline ends. Looked up from germline, CDR1 is SGDLS and CDR2 is YYNGEE. The CDR3 length is 18 residues. CDR3 residues: CASSVGGPREGNTGELFF. Here the CDR3 DNA reads TGTGCCAGCAGCGTAGGAGGTCCCCGTGAAGGGAACACCGGGGAGCTGTTTTTT.

This chain joins TRBV28 and TRBJ2-3, with TRBD2 as a possible D gene (5 bases). The length of the CDR3 is 16 residues. Germline V gene sequence: CDR1 MDHEN, CDR2 SYDVKM. V lost 5 bases to trimming and J lost 5 bases, with 20 bases between them. The CDR3 sequence is CASSPPGEIKGDTQYF. CDR3 DNA sequence: TGTGCCAGCAGTCCCCCCGGGGAGATCAAGGGAGATACGCAGTATTTT.

This clone was recorded a few times. The CDR3 loop is CASSSWDIYSNQPQHF. The CDR3 coding sequence is TGCGCCAGCAGCTCCTGGGACATTTATAGCAATCAGCCCCAGCATTTT. J is TRBJ1-5 and V is TRBV4-3, with D possibly matching TRBD1 (6 bases). The length of the CDR3 is 16 residues. CDR1 and CDR2 from the germline V gene are LGHNA and YSLEER. Trimming pared 5 bases from V and 0 bases from J, leaving 14 bases between.

This clone occurred once. The chain combines TRBV5-1 with TRBJ2-1, with no clear D. CDR1 is SGHRS, CDR2 YFSETQ, per germline. This CDR3 region has 14 residues. The V end was cut by 0 bases, the J end by 5 bases, with 9 bases between. The CDR3 protein is CASSLGVADNEQFF. The CDR3 DNA reads TGCGCCAGCAGCTTGGGAGTGGCGGACAATGAGCAGTTCTTC.

The CDR3: CSVRTQYTEAFF. For the CDR3, the DNA is TGCAGCGTCCGGACGCAGTACACTGAAGCTTTCTTT. The chain joins TRBV29-1 to TRBJ1-1; no definite D call. Germline CDR1 is SQVTM and CDR2 is ANQGSEA. This CDR3 region has 12 residues. V gave up 6 bases and J gave up 3 bases, with 11 bases separating them.